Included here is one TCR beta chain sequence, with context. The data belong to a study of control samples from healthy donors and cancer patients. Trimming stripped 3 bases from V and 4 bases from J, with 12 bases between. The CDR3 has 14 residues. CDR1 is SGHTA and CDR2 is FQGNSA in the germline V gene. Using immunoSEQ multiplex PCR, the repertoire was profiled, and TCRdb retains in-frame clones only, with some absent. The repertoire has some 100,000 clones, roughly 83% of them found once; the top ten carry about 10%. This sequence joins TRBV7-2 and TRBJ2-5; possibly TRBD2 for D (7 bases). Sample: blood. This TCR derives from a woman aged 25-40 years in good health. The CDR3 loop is CASSFQGGAETQYF. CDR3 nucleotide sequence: TGTGCCAGCAGCTTCCAAGGGGGGGCAGAGACCCAGTACTTC. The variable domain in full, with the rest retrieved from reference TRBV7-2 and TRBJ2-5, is GAGVSQSPSNKVTEKGKDVELRCDPISGHTALYWYRQSLGQGLEFLIYFQGNSAPDKSGLPSDRFSAERTGGSVSTLTIQRTQQEDSAVYLCASSFQGGAETQYFGPGTRLLVL.